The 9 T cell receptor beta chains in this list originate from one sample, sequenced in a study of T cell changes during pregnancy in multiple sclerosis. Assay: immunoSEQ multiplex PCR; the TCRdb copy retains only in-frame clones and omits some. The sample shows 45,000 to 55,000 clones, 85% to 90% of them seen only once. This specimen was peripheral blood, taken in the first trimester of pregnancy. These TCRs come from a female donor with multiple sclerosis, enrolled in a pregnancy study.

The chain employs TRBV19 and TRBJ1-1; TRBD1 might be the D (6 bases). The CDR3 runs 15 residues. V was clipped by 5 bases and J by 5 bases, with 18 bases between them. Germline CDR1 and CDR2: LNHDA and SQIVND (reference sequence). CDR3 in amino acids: CASSPPDRRETEAFF. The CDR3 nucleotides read TGTGCCAGTAGTCCCCCCGACAGGAGAGAGACTGAAGCTTTCTTT.

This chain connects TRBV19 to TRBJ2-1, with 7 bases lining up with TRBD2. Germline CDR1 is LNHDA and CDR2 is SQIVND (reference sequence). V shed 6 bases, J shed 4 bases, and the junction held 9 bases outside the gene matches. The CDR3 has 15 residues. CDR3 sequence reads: CASRSAGDFYNEQFF. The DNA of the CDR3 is TGTGCCAGTAGGTCGGCGGGGGACTTTTACAATGAGCAGTTCTTC.

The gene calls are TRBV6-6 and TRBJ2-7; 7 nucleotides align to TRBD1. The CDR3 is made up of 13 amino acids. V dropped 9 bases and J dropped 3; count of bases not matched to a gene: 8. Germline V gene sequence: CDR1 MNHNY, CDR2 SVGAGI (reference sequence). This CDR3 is CASAQGRFYEQYF. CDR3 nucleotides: TGTGCCAGTGCACAGGGGAGATTCTACGAGCAGTACTTC.

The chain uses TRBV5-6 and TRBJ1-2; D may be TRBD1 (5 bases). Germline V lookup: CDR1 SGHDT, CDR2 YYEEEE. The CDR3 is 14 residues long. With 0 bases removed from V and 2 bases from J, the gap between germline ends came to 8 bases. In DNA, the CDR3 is TGTGCCAGCAGCTTGGTGGACACCAACTATGGCTACACCTTC. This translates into CASSLVDTNYGYTF.

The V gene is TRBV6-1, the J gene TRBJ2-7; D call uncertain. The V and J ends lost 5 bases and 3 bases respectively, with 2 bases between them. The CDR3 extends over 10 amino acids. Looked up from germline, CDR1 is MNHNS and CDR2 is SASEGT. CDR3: CASSHYEQYF. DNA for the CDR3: TGTGCCAGCAGTCACTACGAGCAGTACTTC.

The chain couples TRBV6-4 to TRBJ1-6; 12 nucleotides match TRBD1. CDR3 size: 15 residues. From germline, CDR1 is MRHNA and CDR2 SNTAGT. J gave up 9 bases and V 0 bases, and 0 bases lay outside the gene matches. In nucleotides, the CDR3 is TGTGCCAGCAGTGACTCGGGACAGGGGGCTTCACCCCTCCACTTT. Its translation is CASSDSGQGASPLHF.

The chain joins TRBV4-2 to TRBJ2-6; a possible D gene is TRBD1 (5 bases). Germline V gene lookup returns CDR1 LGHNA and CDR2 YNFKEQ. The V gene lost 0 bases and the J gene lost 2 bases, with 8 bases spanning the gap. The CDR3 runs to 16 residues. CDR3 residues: CASSQDQGPGANVLTF. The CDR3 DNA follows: TGTGCCAGCAGCCAAGATCAGGGCCCTGGGGCCAACGTCCTGACTTTC.

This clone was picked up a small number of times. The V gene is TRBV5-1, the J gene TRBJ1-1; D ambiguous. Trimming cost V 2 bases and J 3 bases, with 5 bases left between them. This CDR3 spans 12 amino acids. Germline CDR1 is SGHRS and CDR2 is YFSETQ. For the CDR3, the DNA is TGCGCCAGCAGCTTCGGGGACACTGAAGCTTTCTTT. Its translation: CASSFGDTEAFF.

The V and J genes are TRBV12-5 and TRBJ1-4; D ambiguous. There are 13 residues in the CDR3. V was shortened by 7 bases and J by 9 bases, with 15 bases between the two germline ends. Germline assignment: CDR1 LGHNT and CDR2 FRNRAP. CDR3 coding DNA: TGTGCTAGTGCCAACAGACCGGCCCAAAAACTGTTTTTT. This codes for CASANRPAQKLFF.